Listed below are T cell receptor beta chains from one sample, sequenced in a study of technical replicates of blood from a few donors. Here immunoSEQ multiplex PCR was the method, and the copy in TCRdb shows in-frame clones only, minus some. In the table there are tens of thousands of clones, roughly 98% of which are singletons. Sequencing was done on a sample of T cells isolated from PBMCs. The receptors derive from a human donor in good health. The CDR3 runs from the conserved cysteine through the conserved F or W. D genes are given only for firm matches. The size field is filled for only some rows; it gives once, few, many or a size class.

D: TRBD2
size: -
J: TRBJ2-3
V: TRBV27
DNA: TGTGCCAGCTTATCGGTAGCGGGAGGGTCCACAGATACGCAGTATTTT
CDR3: CASLSVAGGSTDTQYF

D: -
size: -
J: TRBJ1-1
V: TRBV28
DNA: TGTGCCAGCAGGGAGGGGGGGACTGAAGCTTTCTTT
CDR3: CASREGGTEAFF

D: -
size: once
J: TRBJ1-5
V: TRBV6-4
DNA: TGTGCCAGACACTTTTCTCGGGGTTTGGGCAATCAGCCCCAGCATTTT
CDR3: CARHFSRGLGNQPQHF

D: -
size: -
J: TRBJ1-2
V: TRBV5-4
DNA: TGTGCCAGCACCTCCTTGAGGACAAGTAACTATGGCTACACCTTC
CDR3: CASTSLRTSNYGYTF

D: -
size: -
J: TRBJ2-7
V: TRBV5-1
DNA: TGCGCCAGCAGCTTGTCCGCAGGGTCCTACGAGCAGTACTTC
CDR3: CASSLSAGSYEQYF

D: -
size: -
J: TRBJ1-1
V: TRBV7-9
DNA: TGTGCCAGCAGCTCAACGACCGGGGTTGTGACTGAAGCTTTCTTT
CDR3: CASSSTTGVVTEAFF

D: TRBD1
size: -
J: TRBJ2-7
V: TRBV11-3
DNA: TGTGCCAGCAGCTTCCTACAGGGGCCCATGAACGAGCAGTACTTC
CDR3: CASSFLQGPMNEQYF

D: TRBD2
size: once
J: TRBJ2-1
V: TRBV7-9
DNA: TGTGCCAGCAGCTTAGGGCTAGCGGACTACAATGAGCAGTTCTTC
CDR3: CASSLGLADYNEQFF

D: TRBD2
size: -
J: TRBJ2-3
V: TRBV5-1
DNA: TGCGCCAGCAGCCCTAGGGGAGCGGGAGGGACAGATACGCAGTATTTT
CDR3: CASSPRGAGGTDTQYF

D: -
size: -
J: TRBJ2-5
V: TRBV29-1
DNA: TGCAGCGTCGCCAAGACAGCCTACCAAGAGACCCAGTACTTC
CDR3: CSVAKTAYQETQYF

D: TRBD1
size: once
J: TRBJ2-5
V: TRBV10-1
DNA: TGCGCCAGCAGTTCAGGGGGTCCGGAAGAGACCCAGTACTTC
CDR3: CASSSGGPEETQYF

D: -
size: -
J: TRBJ2-1
V: TRBV27
DNA: TGTGCCAGCATGGGGGGCTACAATGAGCAGTTCTTC
CDR3: CASMGGYNEQFF

D: TRBD1
size: once
J: TRBJ1-5
V: TRBV6-1
DNA: TGTGCCAGCAGCCAATCTCAGGGGGCCCAGCCCCAGCATTTT
CDR3: CASSQSQGAQPQHF

D: TRBD1
size: -
J: TRBJ2-2
V: TRBV29-1
DNA: TGCAGCGTTCCGGACAGGGTGGACACCGGGGAGCTGTTTTTT
CDR3: CSVPDRVDTGELFF

D: TRBD2
size: -
J: TRBJ2-7
V: TRBV13
DNA: TGTGCCAGCAGCCCCCCTCCGGGACTAGCGGGAAGACGGCTCTACGAGCAGTACTTC
CDR3: CASSPPPGLAGRRLYEQYF

D: -
size: -
J: TRBJ2-1
V: TRBV9
DNA: TGTGCCAGCAGCCGCACCCTTGCCGGCTCCTACAATGAGCAGTTCTTC
CDR3: CASSRTLAGSYNEQFF

D: -
size: -
J: TRBJ1-2
V: TRBV25-1
DNA: TGTGCCAGCACCGCCGGGGGGGCTAAGTTTGGCTACACCTTC
CDR3: CASTAGGAKFGYTF

D: -
size: -
J: TRBJ2-7
V: TRBV5-1
DNA: TGCGCCAGCAGCTTGATAGGAGGCCGACCCGGGGGGCTCTACGAGCAGTACTTC
CDR3: CASSLIGGRPGGLYEQYF

D: TRBD2
size: -
J: TRBJ2-1
V: TRBV5-1
DNA: TGCGCCAGCAGCTTGCGGGGACTAGCGGGGGACAATGAGCAGTTCTTC
CDR3: CASSLRGLAGDNEQFF

D: -
size: once
J: TRBJ2-7
V: TRBV5-6
DNA: TGTGCCAGCAGCCCCGTACCCGGGATCTCCTACGAGCAGTACTTC
CDR3: CASSPVPGISYEQYF

D: TRBD1
size: -
J: TRBJ2-3
V: TRBV13
DNA: TGTGCCAGCAGCTCTACCAGGGGGCTTGGCACAGATACGCAGTATTTT
CDR3: CASSSTRGLGTDTQYF

D: -
size: -
J: TRBJ1-1
V: TRBV28
DNA: TGTGCCATCGCAGTTAACACTGAAGCTTTCTTT
CDR3: CAIAVNTEAFF

D: -
size: -
J: TRBJ1-1
V: TRBV6-6
DNA: TGTGCCAGCAGTTCACCGGCAACTAGAGCTTTCTTT
CDR3: CASSSPATRAFF

D: -
size: -
J: TRBJ1-1
V: TRBV6-6
DNA: TGTGCCAGCAGTTTTATCGGTGGAGAAACTGAAGCTTTCTTT
CDR3: CASSFIGGETEAFF

D: TRBD1
size: -
J: TRBJ2-1
V: TRBV7-3
DNA: TGTGCCAGCAGCTTAGGGTTCGACAGGGGGCACAATGAGCAGTTCTTC
CDR3: CASSLGFDRGHNEQFF

D: TRBD1
size: -
J: TRBJ2-7
V: TRBV11-3
DNA: TGTGCCAGCAGCTTGTTACAGGGGTCAAATGAGCAGTACTTC
CDR3: CASSLLQGSNEQYF

D: TRBD2
size: -
J: TRBJ2-3
V: TRBV4-1
DNA: TGCGCCAGCAGCCACCCGACAGGGACTAGCGCAGATACGCAGTATTTT
CDR3: CASSHPTGTSADTQYF

D: -
size: -
J: TRBJ1-1
V: TRBV16
DNA: TGTGCCAGCAGCCATCCCGGGACAATCGGAGCTTTCTTT
CDR3: CASSHPGTIGAFF

D: TRBD2
size: -
J: TRBJ2-1
V: TRBV5-1
DNA: TGCGCCAGCAGCCCTGGGACTAGCGGGGATGATGAGCAGTTCTTC
CDR3: CASSPGTSGDDEQFF

D: TRBD1
size: -
J: TRBJ2-6
V: TRBV7-9
DNA: TGTGCCAGCAGCTTAGGTGGGGACAGGGCTGGGGCCAACGTCCTGACTTTC
CDR3: CASSLGGDRAGANVLTF

D: TRBD2
size: -
J: TRBJ2-1
V: TRBV5-1
DNA: TGCGCCAGCAGCACCTCTCTAGCGGGAGTAGGGGGTGAGCAGTTCTTC
CDR3: CASSTSLAGVGGEQFF

D: TRBD1
size: -
J: TRBJ1-2
V: TRBV4-1
DNA: TGCGCCGCAGGACAGGGGGCCCTAAGCAACTATGGCTACACCTTC
CDR3: CAAGQGALSNYGYTF

D: -
size: once
J: TRBJ1-5
V: TRBV7-7
DNA: TGTGCTAGCAGCTTAGCTCTCGGTAATCAGCCCCAGCATTTT
CDR3: CASSLALGNQPQHF

D: -
size: once
J: TRBJ2-7
V: TRBV4-2
DNA: TGTGCCAGCAGCCAAGATAAGACTCCACTCGGCCTTTATTCCTACGAGCAGTACTTC
CDR3: CASSQDKTPLGLYSYEQYF

D: -
size: -
J: TRBJ2-7
V: TRBV7-6
DNA: TGTGCCAGCAGCTCCCTCGGTTTCTCGCCCTACGAGCAGTACTTC
CDR3: CASSSLGFSPYEQYF

D: -
size: -
J: TRBJ1-4
V: TRBV6-6
DNA: TGTGCCAGCAGTTACTCGGAGGGCGCTAATGAAAAACTGTTTTTT
CDR3: CASSYSEGANEKLFF

D: TRBD1
size: -
J: TRBJ2-7
V: TRBV10-2
DNA: TGCGCCAGCAGTGAGTCGACGGGGTTACAGGGGGGATTGCTCGGCGAGCAGTACTTC
CDR3: CASSESTGLQGGLLGEQYF

D: -
size: -
J: TRBJ1-3
V: TRBV19
DNA: TGTGCCAGTAAGGAGACCTCTGGAAACACCATATATTTT
CDR3: CASKETSGNTIYF

D: -
size: -
J: TRBJ1-2
V: TRBV28
DNA: TGTGCCAGCAGGAAGACGGGGTCTGGCTACACCTTC
CDR3: CASRKTGSGYTF